The present T cell receptor (beta chain) was sequenced within a study of neurological immune-mediated disorders. This clonotype has ten or more counts. Stored at -80 C, 2 million PBMCs were the source of the unsorted libraries. It was by 5'RACE with 10-nucleotide random UMIs that the cDNA was made. TCRdb analysed the 5' RACE reads with MiXCR anew, one entry per CDR3 protein. Of about 46,000 distinct CDR3 sequences listed, 4.5% were seen once; the top ten hold around 6%. The specimen was PBMCs. This TCR was recovered from a woman aged 60-75 years with multiple sclerosis.

For the CDR3, the DNA is TGCAGTGCTAGAGAGATGACAGGGGCAGATACGCAGTATTTT. It encodes CSAREMTGADTQYF. This chain uses TRBV20-1 with TRBJ2-3; 8 positions match TRBD1. CDR1 is DFQATT and CDR2 is SNEGSKA in the germline V gene (reference sequence). V lost 0 bases and J lost 4; bases outside the gene matches: 3. There are 14 residues in the CDR3.